What follows are 4 T cell receptor beta chains derived from one specimen sequenced in a study of long-term antiretroviral therapy in people with HIV. Run at survey level, the immunoSEQ assay was version v3.0. TCRdb keeps only in-frame clones here, not all; method: immunoSEQ multiplex PCR. The data contain approximately 5,700 clones, 78% of them singletons. The sample in question was unsorted PBMCs, obtained 1.8 years before starting antiretroviral therapy. Every receptor here comes from a man in his forties or fifties with HIV.

The genes are TRBV4-3 and TRBJ2-2; no clear D gene. The CDR3 totals 19 residues. The germline gives CDR1 LGHNA, CDR2 YSLEER. Trimming stripped 0 bases from V and 9 bases from J, with 26 bases between. The CDR3 sequence is CASSQDPAEDTVVYRELFF. In DNA, the CDR3 is TGCGCCAGCAGCCAAGACCCCGCAGAGGATACGGTAGTCTACCGGGAGCTGTTTTTT.

This chain uses TRBV19 with TRBJ1-5; D unclear. The CDR3 extends over 18 amino acids. The germline V gene has CDR1 LNHDA and CDR2 SQIVND (reference sequence). V was cut by 7 bases and J by 5 bases, with 27 bases left in between. The CDR3 bases are TGTGCCAGTACTCAAACCCATTTTATGATTGTGACGGATCAGCCCCAGCATTTT. It translates to CASTQTHFMIVTDQPQHF.

The V and J genes are TRBV7-9 and TRBJ1-4; possibly TRBD1 for D (5 bases). Looked up from germline, CDR1 is SEHNR and CDR2 is FQNEAQ (reference sequence). V was clipped by 0 bases and J by 8 bases, with 13 bases between them. The CDR3 runs 15 residues. The CDR3 sequence is CASSLAQGATEKLFF. Written as DNA, the CDR3 is TGTGCCAGCAGCTTAGCGCAAGGGGCAACGGAAAAACTGTTTTTT.

This clone appeared a few times. The chain combines TRBV11-2 with TRBJ1-1; a weak D match, TRBD1 (6 bases). The CDR3 runs 14 residues. The V gene lost 3 bases and the J gene lost 1 base, with 9 bases spanning the gap. CDR1 and CDR2 (germline): SGHAT, FQNNGV. This chain's CDR3 is CASSFGQSNTEAFF. The DNA of the CDR3 is TGTGCCAGCAGCTTCGGACAGTCGAACACTGAAGCTTTCTTT.